This is a list of T cell receptor beta chains from one sample in a study of Graves' ophthalmopathy and Graves' hyperthyroidism. TCRdb recomputed calls from the multiplex PCR reads with MiXCR, one row per CDR3 protein. The table shows more than 1,000,000 distinct CDR3 sequences, with about 38% occurring only once. Sequencing was carried out using peripheral blood or thyroid tissue (not recorded which). These receptors were taken from an adult man with Graves' hyperthyroidism. Both conserved end residues are part of each CDR3. The order of the fields is D gene, clone size, J gene, V gene, CDR3 protein, CDR3 DNA. D genes are given only for firm matches. A clone size is listed for some rows: how often the clone was seen (once, few, many), or a class if it is expanded.

D: -
size: -
J: TRBJ2-7
V: TRBV20-1
CDR3: CSADPPHGYEQYF
DNA: TGCAGTGCGGACCCCCCTCACGGCTACGAGCAGTACTTC

D: -
size: many
J: TRBJ1-2
V: TRBV13
CDR3: CASSLGTIWDVADALF
DNA: TGTGCCAGCAGCTTAGGCACTATCTGGGACGTGGCCGACGCCCTCTTC

D: TRBD2
size: -
J: TRBJ2-1
V: TRBV11-2
CDR3: CASSFGGDQQFF
DNA: TGTGCCAGCAGCTTTGGGGGGGACCAGCAGTTCTTC

D: -
size: -
J: TRBJ1-4
V: TRBV5-6
CDR3: CASSKDRYNEKLFF
DNA: TGTGCCAGCAGCAAAGACAGGTATAATGAAAAACTGTTTTTT

D: -
size: -
J: TRBJ1-2
V: TRBV7-2
CDR3: CASSLAGRVRDGYTF
DNA: TGTGCCAGCAGCTTAGCGGGTAGGGTGCGCGATGGCTACACCTTC

D: -
size: few
J: TRBJ2-5
V: TRBV11-3
CDR3: CASSDTRNQETQYF
DNA: TGTGCCAGCAGCGACACACGCAACCAAGAGACCCAGTACTTC

D: TRBD2
size: many
J: TRBJ2-7
V: TRBV20-1
CDR3: CSARGLAGGTYEQYF
DNA: TGCAGTGCTAGGGGACTAGCGGGAGGAACCTACGAGCAGTACTTC

D: TRBD2
size: once
J: TRBJ2-7
V: TRBV20-1
CDR3: CSAISGGGFYEQYF
DNA: TGCAGTGCTATAAGCGGGGGGGGTTTCTACGAGCAGTACTTC

D: -
size: -
J: TRBJ2-7
V: TRBV7-9
CDR3: CASSARVGHGDEQYF
DNA: TGTGCCAGCAGCGCACGGGTTGGACACGGCGACGAGCAGTACTTC

D: -
size: many
J: TRBJ1-3
V: TRBV29-1
CDR3: CSVRIGNTIYF
DNA: TGCAGCGTGAGGATTGGCAACACCATATATTTT

D: -
size: many
J: TRBJ1-4
V: TRBV20-1
CDR3: CSAKMRGASNEKLFF
DNA: TGCAGTGCCAAGATGAGGGGGGCATCTAATGAAAAACTGTTTTTT

D: -
size: -
J: TRBJ2-5
V: TRBV15
CDR3: CATSSFRGSSGETQYF
DNA: TGTGCCACCAGCAGTTTCAGGGGATCCTCTGGGGAGACCCAGTACTTC

D: TRBD2
size: -
J: TRBJ2-7
V: TRBV7-2
CDR3: CASSLVWTGMTSGPSIYEQYF
DNA: TGTGCCAGCAGCTTGGTTTGGACGGGTATGACTAGCGGTCCTTCAATCTACGAGCAGTACTTC

D: -
size: -
J: TRBJ2-3
V: TRBV10-3
CDR3: CAISESGGTDTQYF
DNA: TGTGCCATCAGTGAGTCAGGTGGGACAGATACGCAGTATTTT

D: -
size: -
J: TRBJ1-1
V: TRBV27
CDR3: CASSFQGTSEAFF
DNA: TGTGCCAGCAGTTTCCAAGGGACATCGGAAGCTTTCTTT

D: TRBD1
size: many
J: TRBJ1-5
V: TRBV9
CDR3: CASSKTGERNQPQHF
DNA: TGTGCCAGCAGCAAAACAGGGGAGCGCAATCAGCCCCAGCATTTT

D: -
size: few
J: TRBJ1-5
V: TRBV5-6
CDR3: CASSLQRFSNQPQHF
DNA: TGTGCCAGCAGCTTGCAACGTTTTAGCAATCAGCCCCAGCATTTT

D: -
size: -
J: TRBJ2-6
V: TRBV7-2
CDR3: CASSFSFASGANVLTF
DNA: TGTGCCAGCAGCTTCAGCTTTGCCTCTGGGGCCAACGTCCTGACTTTC

D: TRBD1
size: -
J: TRBJ2-7
V: TRBV28
CDR3: CASSPSGTDSYEQYF
DNA: TGTGCCAGCAGTCCATCCGGGACAGACTCCTACGAGCAGTACTTC

D: -
size: few
J: TRBJ1-6
V: TRBV12-3/TRBV12-4
CDR3: CASSPRGSPLHF
DNA: TGTGCCAGCAGTCCCCGGGGGTCTCCCCTCCACTTT

D: TRBD2
size: -
J: TRBJ2-7
V: TRBV4-3
CDR3: CASSQDVGLAISYEQYF
DNA: TGCGCCAGCAGCCAAGATGTCGGACTAGCGATTTCCTACGAGCAGTACTTC

D: TRBD1
size: -
J: TRBJ1-5
V: TRBV6-5
CDR3: CASINRGTKRDQPQHF
DNA: TGTGCCAGCATTAACAGGGGCACGAAAAGAGATCAGCCCCAGCATTTT

D: -
size: many
J: TRBJ2-5
V: TRBV15
CDR3: CATRADQETQYF
DNA: TGTGCCACCAGGGCGGACCAAGAGACCCAGTACTTC

D: TRBD2
size: many
J: TRBJ2-7
V: TRBV20-1
CDR3: CSAPGLAGGYEQYF
DNA: TGCAGTGCACCAGGACTAGCGGGAGGCTACGAGCAGTACTTC

D: TRBD1
size: -
J: TRBJ1-2
V: TRBV12-3/TRBV12-4
CDR3: CASSRQHRGVGYTF
DNA: TGTGCCAGCAGCCGACAGCACAGGGGAGTCGGCTACACCTTC

D: -
size: -
J: TRBJ2-6
V: TRBV7-2
CDR3: CASSLARLSGANVLTF
DNA: TGTGCCAGCAGCTTAGCCCGTCTCTCTGGGGCCAACGTCCTGACTTTC

D: -
size: many
J: TRBJ1-2
V: TRBV19
CDR3: CASSIGASNYGYTF
DNA: TGTGCCAGTAGTATAGGCGCGTCTAACTATGGCTACACCTTC

D: -
size: -
J: TRBJ2-2
V: TRBV30
CDR3: CAWTVEVAGELFF
DNA: TGTGCCTGGACGGTGGAGGTGGCCGGGGAGCTGTTTTTT

D: -
size: -
J: TRBJ2-7
V: TRBV29-1
CDR3: CSVQAGDYYEQYF
DNA: TGCAGCGTTCAAGCAGGGGACTACTACGAGCAGTACTTC

D: -
size: -
J: TRBJ2-2
V: TRBV9
CDR3: CASSVEGNTGELLF
DNA: TGTGCCAGCAGCGTAGAGGGTAACACCGGGGAGCTGCTTTTT

D: TRBD2
size: -
J: TRBJ2-5
V: TRBV9
CDR3: CASRPGTSGETQYF
DNA: TGTGCCAGCAGACCGGGGACTAGCGGAGAGACCCAGTACTTC

D: TRBD1
size: -
J: TRBJ1-4
V: TRBV2
CDR3: CASSDGGAWTGADEKLFF
DNA: TGTGCCAGCAGTGATGGTGGGGCTTGGACAGGGGCTGATGAAAAACTGTTTTTT

D: -
size: -
J: TRBJ1-5
V: TRBV6-6
CDR3: CASSRRGRYSNQPQHF
DNA: TGTGCCAGCAGCCGGCGGGGACGGTATAGCAATCAGCCCCAGCATTTT

D: TRBD2
size: -
J: TRBJ2-2
V: TRBV9
CDR3: CASASGRQGAGELFF
DNA: TGTGCCAGCGCTAGCGGGAGGCAAGGGGCCGGGGAGCTGTTTTTT

D: TRBD1
size: -
J: TRBJ2-5
V: TRBV20-1
CDR3: CSAKYGTGTQGETQYF
DNA: TGCAGTGCAAAATACGGGACAGGGACTCAGGGGGAGACCCAGTACTTC

D: -
size: -
J: TRBJ2-2
V: TRBV7-8
CDR3: CASSSIRSSGELFF
DNA: TGTGCCAGCAGCTCAATTAGGAGCTCCGGGGAGCTGTTTTTT

D: -
size: -
J: TRBJ1-4
V: TRBV5-1
CDR3: CASSPNRRDGEKLFF
DNA: TGTGCCAGCAGCCCAAACAGGCGTGATGGAGAAAAACTGTTTTTT

D: -
size: few
J: TRBJ2-7
V: TRBV20-1
CDR3: CSARDLVTATYEQYF
DNA: TGCAGTGCTAGAGATCTCGTGACAGCCACGTACGAGCAGTACTTC

D: -
size: -
J: TRBJ2-5
V: TRBV7-3
CDR3: CASSLAGLQFETQYF
DNA: TGTGCCAGCAGCTTGGCCGGTTTACAGTTTGAGACCCAGTACTTC

D: -
size: many
J: TRBJ1-1
V: TRBV10-3
CDR3: CAIRGKNTEAFF
DNA: TGTGCCATCAGGGGCAAAAATACTGAAGCTTTCTTT

D: -
size: -
J: TRBJ2-5
V: TRBV7-9
CDR3: CASSPSLRAKETQYF
DNA: TGTGCCAGCAGCCCTTCGTTACGGGCGAAAGAGACCCAGTACTTC

D: -
size: many
J: TRBJ1-5
V: TRBV4-3
CDR3: CASSQDVNGQPQHF
DNA: TGCGCCAGCAGCCAAGATGTAAACGGCCAGCCCCAGCATTTT

D: TRBD1
size: many
J: TRBJ2-7
V: TRBV7-8
CDR3: CASRETGVHEQYF
DNA: TGTGCCAGCAGAGAGACAGGGGTCCACGAGCAGTACTTC

D: -
size: few
J: TRBJ2-7
V: TRBV7-3
CDR3: CASSLTPGDYEQYF
DNA: TGTGCCAGCAGCTTAACCCCCGGGGACTACGAGCAGTACTTC

D: -
size: -
J: TRBJ2-7
V: TRBV9
CDR3: CASSGRDSYYEQYF
DNA: TGTGCCAGCAGCGGGAGGGACAGCTACTACGAGCAGTACTTC

D: TRBD1
size: -
J: TRBJ1-1
V: TRBV25-1
CDR3: CATGTGSISAEAFF
DNA: TGTGCCACCGGGACAGGTTCTATCAGCGCTGAAGCTTTCTTT

D: TRBD2
size: -
J: TRBJ2-3
V: TRBV10-3
CDR3: CAISDLSGRALDMQYF
DNA: TGTGCCATCAGTGACCTCAGCGGGAGGGCCTTAGATATGCAGTATTTT

D: -
size: -
J: TRBJ2-5
V: TRBV19
CDR3: CASSISPGQGTQYF
DNA: TGTGCCAGTAGTATAAGTCCGGGGCAAGGCACCCAGTACTTC

D: TRBD2
size: many
J: TRBJ2-5
V: TRBV7-2
CDR3: CASSDTGIAGVKGTQYF
DNA: TGTGCCAGCAGCGATACAGGAATAGCGGGCGTTAAAGGGACCCAGTACTTC

D: -
size: many
J: TRBJ1-2
V: TRBV4-3
CDR3: CASSHKGQGLYGYTF
DNA: TGCGCCAGCAGCCACAAAGGGCAGGGGCTCTATGGCTACACCTTC

D: -
size: once
J: TRBJ2-5
V: TRBV29-1
CDR3: CSVAGQKETQYF
DNA: TGCAGCGTGGCGGGACAGAAAGAGACCCAGTACTTC

D: TRBD1
size: -
J: TRBJ2-7
V: TRBV27
CDR3: CASRTGNTYEQYF
DNA: TGTGCCAGCAGGACAGGGAATACCTACGAGCAGTACTTC

D: TRBD1
size: -
J: TRBJ1-1
V: TRBV10-3
CDR3: CAISLGQGTDTEAFF
DNA: TGTGCCATCAGCTTGGGACAGGGTACGGACACTGAAGCTTTCTTT

D: TRBD1
size: -
J: TRBJ1-6
V: TRBV7-9
CDR3: CASSLPWGQGGSPLHF
DNA: TGTGCCAGCAGCTTACCGTGGGGACAGGGGGGATCACCCCTCCACTTT

D: TRBD2
size: -
J: TRBJ2-7
V: TRBV28
CDR3: CASSLARAGVSYEQYF
DNA: TGTGCCAGCAGTTTGGCCCGTGCGGGAGTGTCCTACGAGCAGTACTTC